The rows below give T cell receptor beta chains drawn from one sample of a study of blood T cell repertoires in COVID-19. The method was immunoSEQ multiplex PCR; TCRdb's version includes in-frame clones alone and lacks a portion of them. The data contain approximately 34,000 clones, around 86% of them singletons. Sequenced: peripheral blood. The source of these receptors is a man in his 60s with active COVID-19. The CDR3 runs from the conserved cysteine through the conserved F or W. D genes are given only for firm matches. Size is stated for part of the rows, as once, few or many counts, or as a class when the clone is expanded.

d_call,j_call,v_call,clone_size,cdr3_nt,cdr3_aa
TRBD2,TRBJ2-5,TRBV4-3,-,TGCGCCAGCAGCCAAGAACTAGCGGGGCCCCAAGAGACCCAGTACTTC,CASSQELAGPQETQYF
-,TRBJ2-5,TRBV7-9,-,TGTGCCAGCGCAGGGGAAGAGACCCAGTACTTC,CASAGEETQYF
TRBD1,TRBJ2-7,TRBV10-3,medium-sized,TGTGCCATCAGTGACTCCCCGGACAGGGTATTCTACGAGCAGTACTTC,CAISDSPDRVFYEQYF
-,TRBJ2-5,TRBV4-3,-,TGCGCCAGCAGCCAAGATCGGCGGGGCCCCCAAGAGACCCAGTACTTC,CASSQDRRGPQETQYF
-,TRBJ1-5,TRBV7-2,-,TGTGCCAGCAGCTTAGCGCCCTTCAGGGAGGGTCAGCCCCAGCATTTT,CASSLAPFREGQPQHF
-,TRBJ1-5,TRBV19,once,TGTGCCAGTAGTACCCGGACGAGGGTGGGGAATCAGCCCCAGCATTTT,CASSTRTRVGNQPQHF
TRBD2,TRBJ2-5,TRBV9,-,TGTGCCAGCAGCGGCGTGGGAGGGCCTCGAGAGACCCAGTACTTC,CASSGVGGPRETQYF
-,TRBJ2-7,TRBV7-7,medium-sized,TGTGCTAGCAGCCCCCTGAGGGCCGGTGGTATTTACGAGCAGTACTTC,CASSPLRAGGIYEQYF
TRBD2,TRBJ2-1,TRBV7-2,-,TGTGCCAGCAGCTTAGCGATTAGCGGGAGTAGCAATGAGCAGTTCTTC,CASSLAISGSSNEQFF
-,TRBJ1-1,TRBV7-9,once,TGTGCCAGCAGCTTGGCACTGGCGGGTGAGACTTTCTTT,CASSLALAGETFF
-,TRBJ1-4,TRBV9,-,TGTGCCAGCAGCGTAGGAGCAGGGTACACTGAAAAACTGTTTTTT,CASSVGAGYTEKLFF
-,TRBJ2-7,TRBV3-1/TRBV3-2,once,TGTGCCAGCAGCCAGATGGGGCCATCCTCCTACGAGCAGTACTTC,CASSQMGPSSYEQYF
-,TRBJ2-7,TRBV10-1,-,TGCGCCAGCATTCCGGACAACTTATACGAGCAGTACTTC,CASIPDNLYEQYF
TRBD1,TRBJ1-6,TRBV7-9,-,TGTGCCAGCAGCTCGGGACAGGCTTATAATTCACCCCTCCACTTT,CASSSGQAYNSPLHF
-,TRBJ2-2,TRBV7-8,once,TGTGCCAGCAGCTTTAACGGCGGGAAGTACACCGGGGAGCTGTTTTTT,CASSFNGGKYTGELFF
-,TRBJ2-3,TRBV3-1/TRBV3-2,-,TGTGCCAGCAGCCAAGATAGAGGTGGGTGGGATACGCAGTATTTT,CASSQDRGGWDTQYF
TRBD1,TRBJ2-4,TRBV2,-,TGTGCCAGCTCGATTACGGGACAGGGTTATAAAAACATTCAGTACTTC,CASSITGQGYKNIQYF
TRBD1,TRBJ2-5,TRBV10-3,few,TGTGCCATCAGTGAAGAAGGGGGCGAAAAGACCCAGTACTTC,CAISEEGGEKTQYF
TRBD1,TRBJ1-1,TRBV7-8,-,TGTGCCAGCAGCTACGACAGGGCCCACACTGAAGCTTTCTTT,CASSYDRAHTEAFF
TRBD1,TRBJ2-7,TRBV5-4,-,TGTGCCAGCAGCTTCTTCAGGGACAGGTCGAACTACGAGCAGTACTTC,CASSFFRDRSNYEQYF
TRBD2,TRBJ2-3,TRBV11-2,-,TGTGCCAGCAGCTTACGGCTAGCGGGAGGGCCGGGGACAGATACGCAGTATTTT,CASSLRLAGGPGTDTQYF
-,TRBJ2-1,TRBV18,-,TGTGCCAGCTCTCTGTCGGGGATCTCCTACAATGAGCAGTTCTTC,CASSLSGISYNEQFF
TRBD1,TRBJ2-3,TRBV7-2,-,TGTGCCAGCAGCTGGGACAGAATCCCAGATACGCAGTATTTT,CASSWDRIPDTQYF
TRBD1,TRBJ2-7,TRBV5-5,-,TGTGCCAGCAGTCCAGGGACAGGGGACAACGAGCAGTACTTC,CASSPGTGDNEQYF
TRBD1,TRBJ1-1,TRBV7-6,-,TGTGCCAGCAGCTTAGCGCCCAGGGGCAGGGGGGACACTGAAGCTTTCTTT,CASSLAPRGRGDTEAFF
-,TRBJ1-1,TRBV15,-,TGTGCCACCAGCAGAGATGAGTGGACTGCGAACACTGAAGCTTTCTTT,CATSRDEWTANTEAFF
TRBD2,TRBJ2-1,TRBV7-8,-,TGTGCCAGCAGCACCGGACTAGCGGAGAATGAGCAGTTCTTC,CASSTGLAENEQFF
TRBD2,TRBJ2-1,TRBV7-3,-,TGTGCCAGCAGCTCCCCGGGACTAGCGGCCAATGAGCAGTTCTTC,CASSSPGLAANEQFF
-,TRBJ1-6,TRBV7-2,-,TGTGCCAGCAGCTTAGCGCTCGGGGAAGGAGCACCCCTCCACTTT,CASSLALGEGAPLHF
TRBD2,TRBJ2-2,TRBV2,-,TGTGCCAGCAGGGGACTAGCGGGGGACACCGGGGAGCTGTTTTTT,CASRGLAGDTGELFF
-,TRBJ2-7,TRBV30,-,TGTGCCTCCCGAAGGGTACCCTCAGGGTACGAGCAGTACTTC,CASRRVPSGYEQYF